Shown below are 5 T cell receptor beta chains from a single sample sequenced in a study of blood T cells in healthy people across ages. A sample-barcoded 5' primer and a J-beta primer mix were used in a second PCR of roughly 7 to 12 cycles. TCRdb fed the 5' RACE reads into MiXCR, producing one record per CDR3 protein. Of more than 900,000 distinct CDR3 sequences detected, just under 30% appear once; the ten largest clones hold roughly 10%. The sample was also reused in another study, on T cells of mothers and their children.

Sample: blood. The receptors were sampled from a woman in her thirties or forties in good health.

Only a few counts were recorded for this clonotype. The chain joins TRBV6-2 or TRBV6-3 to TRBJ1-6; D not certain. Trimming left V 6 bases short and J 9 bases short, with 15 bases between. Germline values: CDR1 MNHEY, CDR2 SVGEGT. This CDR3 region has 14 residues. CDR3 DNA sequence: TGTGCCAGCAGAGATGGACGAAGTGGTTCACCCCTCCACTTT. Protein: CASRDGRSGSPLHF.

The chain employs TRBV14 and TRBJ2-1, with 10 bases matching TRBD2. Germline trimming cut 2 bases from V and 0 bases from J; bases unmatched to any gene: 7. The germline gives CDR1 SGHDN, CDR2 FVKESK. The CDR3 is 18 residues long. The CDR3, as DNA: TGTGCCAGCAGCCAAACTACTAGCGGGGTTGCCTCCTACAATGAGCAGTTCTTC. Amino acids: CASSQTTSGVASYNEQFF.

This clonotype has ten or more counts. The J gene is TRBJ2-5, the V gene TRBV12-3 or TRBV12-4; TRBD1 matches at 11 bases. This CDR3 has 15 residues. V lost 5 bases and J lost 5; bases outside the gene matches: 7. CDR3 in amino acids: CASSTGQGAWETQYF. The CDR3 nucleotides read TGTGCCAGCAGTACCGGACAGGGGGCTTGGGAGACCCAGTACTTC.

The genes are TRBV20-1 and TRBJ1-4, with 11 nucleotides matching TRBD1. V lost 6 bases and J lost 8; bases outside the gene matches: 5. This CDR3 region has 13 residues. Germline loops: CDR1 DFQATT, CDR2 SNEGSKA (reference sequence). The CDR3 region is CSAPDRGREKLFF. CDR3 coding DNA: TGCAGTGCCCCGGACAGGGGGCGGGAAAAACTGTTTTTT.

As to this clonotype: As the CDR3 is not closed by the conserved phenylalanine or tryptophan, this likely results from a read error. The DNA is left out, because the CDR3 cannot be placed on it with certainty; the CDR3 is given as TCRdb lists it. This chain joins TRBV28 and TRBJ2-5; the table gives TRBD1 as D, unverified against the DNA. Germline loops: CDR1 MDHEN, CDR2 SYDVKM. The CDR3 is made up of 14 amino acids, end residues included. CDR3 sequence reads: CASIDRAGGYTFGS.